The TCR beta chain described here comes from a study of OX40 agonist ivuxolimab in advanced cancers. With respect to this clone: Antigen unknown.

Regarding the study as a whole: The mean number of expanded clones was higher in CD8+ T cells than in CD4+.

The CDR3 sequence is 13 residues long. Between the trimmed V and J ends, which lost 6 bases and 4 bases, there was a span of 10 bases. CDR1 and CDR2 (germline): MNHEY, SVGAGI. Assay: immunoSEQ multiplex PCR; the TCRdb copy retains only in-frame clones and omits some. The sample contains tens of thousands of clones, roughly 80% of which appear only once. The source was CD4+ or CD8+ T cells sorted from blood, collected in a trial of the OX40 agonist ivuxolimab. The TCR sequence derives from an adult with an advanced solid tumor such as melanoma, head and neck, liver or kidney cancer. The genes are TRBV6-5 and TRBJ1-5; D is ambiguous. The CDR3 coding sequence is TGTGCCAGCAGCCCTTCCGCTAATCAGCCCCAGCATTTT. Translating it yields CASSPSANQPQHF.